The clone carrying this T cell receptor (beta chain) was picked up many times. Its antigen is not known. The data stem from a study of post-analysis software for immune sequencing data. Whole-study results and caveats: TRBV5-6, TRBV5-1 and TRBV20-1 were among roughly 5 TRBV segments more frequent in patients than controls. Controls' normalized Chao1 diversity significantly exceeded that of multiple sclerosis patients.

Unique molecular identifiers featured in each of the TCR beta cDNA libraries. TCRdb re-analysed the PCR reads in MiXCR, keeping a single row per CDR3 protein. The sample holds 700,000 to 800,000 distinct CDR3 sequences, 30% seen once. V dropped 6 bases and J dropped 5 bases, with 2 bases sitting between them. Germline V CDR1 and CDR2: SGHTA, FQGNSA. The CDR3 covers 10 residues. The rearrangement links TRBV7-2 to TRBJ2-1, with D unresolved. This receptor was obtained from a girl between 5 and 17 years old with multiple sclerosis. The sample was blood. CDR3 region: CASSNNEQFF. Written as DNA, the CDR3 is TGTGCCAGCAGTAACAATGAGCAGTTCTTC.